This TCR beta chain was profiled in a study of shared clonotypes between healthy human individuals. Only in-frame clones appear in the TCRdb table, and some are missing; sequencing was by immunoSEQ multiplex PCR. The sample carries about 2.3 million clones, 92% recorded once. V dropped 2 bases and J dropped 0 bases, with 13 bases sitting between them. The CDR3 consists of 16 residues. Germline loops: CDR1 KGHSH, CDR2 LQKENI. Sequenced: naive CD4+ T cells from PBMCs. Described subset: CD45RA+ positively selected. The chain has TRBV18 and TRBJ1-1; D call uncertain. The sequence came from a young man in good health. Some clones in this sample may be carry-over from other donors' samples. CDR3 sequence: CASSPLTEIMNTEAFF. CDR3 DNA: TGTGCCAGCTCACCATTAACCGAAATAATGAACACTGAAGCTTTCTTT.